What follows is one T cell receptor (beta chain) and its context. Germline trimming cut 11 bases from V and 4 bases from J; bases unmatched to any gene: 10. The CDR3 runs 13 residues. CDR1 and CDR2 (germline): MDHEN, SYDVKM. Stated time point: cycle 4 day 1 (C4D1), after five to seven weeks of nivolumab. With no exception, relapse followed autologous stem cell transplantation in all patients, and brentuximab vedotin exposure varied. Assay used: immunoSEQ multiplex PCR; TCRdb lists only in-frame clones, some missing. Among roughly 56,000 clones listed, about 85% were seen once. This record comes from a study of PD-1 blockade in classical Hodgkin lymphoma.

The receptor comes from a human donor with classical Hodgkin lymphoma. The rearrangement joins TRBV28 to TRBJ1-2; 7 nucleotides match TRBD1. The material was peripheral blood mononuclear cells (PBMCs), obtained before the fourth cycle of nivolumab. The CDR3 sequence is CAARQGGAYGYTF. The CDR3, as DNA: TGTGCCGCGCGGCAGGGGGGGGCCTATGGCTACACCTTC.